This section outlines one T cell receptor (beta chain) sequence together with its context. No antigen is known for it. Trimming stripped 5 bases from V and 2 bases from J, with 12 bases between. CDR3 length: 15 residues. Germline CDR1 SEHNR, CDR2 FQNEAQ (reference sequence). This entry is derived from a study of beta chain features in type 1 diabetes. The study's findings and limits: Naive, central memory and Treg TCRB repertoires seemed to resemble each other more closely in patients than they did in healthy donors. Using cDNA template may skew counts toward highly expressing activated cells. Researchers caution that PCR might favor shorter templates, equally among patients and controls. Type 1 diabetes patients had moderately but significantly shorter TCRB CDR3s in all four CD4+ subsets.

Investigators reverse transcribed all isolated RNA, so they sequenced expressed TCRB transcripts. Method: immunoSEQ multiplex PCR; TCRdb's copy keeps in-frame clones and lacks some. The repertoire consists of fewer than 400,000 clones, with roughly 8% occurring once and the leading ten covering around 0.44%. This TCR was recovered from a woman younger than 30 in good health. Material for sequencing was central memory CD4+ T cells from blood. This chain links TRBV7-9 with TRBJ1-4; perhaps TRBD1 as D (5 bases). For the CDR3, the DNA is TGTGCCAGCAGCGCCGACAGACTTACTAATGAAAAACTGTTTTTT. Residues: CASSADRLTNEKLFF.